This T cell receptor beta chain was captured in a study of T-cell memory formation after mild COVID-19. A word on this clonotype: Its specificity is unknown.

Study findings and constraints: CM and EM subsets held most contracting CD4+ clones; EMRA held CD8+ ones. Day 15 to 85 contracting clones showed balanced CD4/CD8; day 15 to 37 expanders favored CD4+. A second wave of clones peaked on day 37, and their SARS-CoV-2 specificity went unconfirmed.

This CDR3 has 17 residues. After removal of 0 bases from V and 1 base from J, the junction contained 5 bases not matched to a gene. Germline values: CDR1 DFQATT, CDR2 SNEGSKA (reference sequence). TCRalpha and TCRbeta libraries used 5'RACE with constant-segment primers and UMIs. TCRdb redid the calling of the 5' RACE reads with MiXCR, one entry per CDR3 protein. The sample lists about 560,000 distinct CDR3 sequences; about a fifth were seen once. V and J are TRBV20-1 and TRBJ2-2; 10 positions match TRBD2. The sequencing sample was made of PBMCs or a T cell subset sorted from them (not recorded which). This sequence originates from an adult woman who had mild COVID-19 (a few samples of this study predate the infection). Cell type and time point are not known. The CDR3 sequence is CSAREAGGPLNTGELFF. As DNA, the CDR3 is TGCAGTGCTAGAGAAGCGGGGGGGCCGTTGAACACCGGGGAGCTGTTTTTT.